The T cell receptor beta chain under discussion was sequenced for a study of shared clonotypes between healthy human individuals. Study-wide findings and caveats: Lower generation probabilities were found for non-shared clonotypes than for those shared by all four donors.

CDR1 is LNHDA, CDR2 SQIVND, per germline (reference sequence). The CDR3 is 15 amino acids. V lost 8 bases and J 0 bases, leaving 11 bases between the germline ends. The count of this clone is one. Its antigen remains unknown. CD8 cells regarded as naive lacked CD45RO, were positively chosen for CCR7, and omitted terminally differentiated effector memory CD45RA+ cells. Profiling relied on immunoSEQ multiplex PCR, and the TCRdb table lists in-frame clones only, not all of them. The table records some 2.1 million clones, less than 95% of them present only once. The TCR comes from a man in his late teens or twenties in good health. V is TRBV19 and J is TRBJ2-6; D not certain. The material sequenced was naive CD8+ T cells sorted from blood. The CDR3 coding sequence is TGTGCCAGTCAGCAGGTCGGCTCTGGGGCCAACGTCCTGACTTTC. This sequence encodes CASQQVGSGANVLTF. The entire variable domain, with the rest obtained from reference TRBV19 and TRBJ2-6, is as follows: DGGITQSPKYLFRKEGQNVTLSCEQNLNHDAMYWYRQDPGQGLRLIYYSQIVNDFQKGDIAEGYSVSREKKESFPLTVTSAQKNPTAFYLCASQQVGSGANVLTFGAGSRLTVL.